This TCR beta chain was identified in a study of T-cell reconstitution after alpha-beta-depleted transplantation in children. This clonotype was detected ten times or more. Antigen unknown. V lost 5 bases, J lost 5 bases, and 13 bases stayed unmatched. The CDR3 contains 16 residues. Germline V gene lookup returns CDR1 SGHVS and CDR2 FQNEAQ. Unique molecular identifiers tagged the TCRbeta library. TCRdb used MiXCR to reprocess the PCR reads, holding one entry per CDR3 protein. The repertoire holds approximately 490,000 distinct CDR3 sequences, with roughly a tenth as singletons. Findings of the study overall: T-cell numbers and diversity, one year after transplant, stemmed largely from T cells that were newly produced.

V is TRBV7-8 and J is TRBJ2-7; 9 bases are shared with TRBD1. This TCR was recovered from a child aged 2 to 10 with inherited bone marrow failure, due to receive a stem cell transplant. The sample consisted of PBMCs, taken before TCRalphabeta/CD19-depleted stem cell transplant. The CDR3: CASSLPSGTGSNEQYF. CDR3 bases: TGTGCCAGCAGCCTGCCCTCCGGGACAGGGTCGAACGAGCAGTACTTC.